What follows are 30 T cell receptor beta chains derived from one specimen sequenced in a study of OX40 agonist ivuxolimab in advanced cancers. Sequenced by immunoSEQ multiplex PCR; TCRdb stores in-frame clones only, minus some. This table holds about 58,000 clones, approximately 80% found once. Sequenced here: CD4+ or CD8+ T cells sorted from blood, sampled in a trial of the OX40 agonist ivuxolimab. These receptors were obtained from an adult with an advanced solid tumor such as melanoma, head and neck, liver or kidney cancer.

The chain is built from TRBV12-5 and TRBJ1-5; TRBD1 might be the D (5 bases). Per the germline V gene, CDR1 is LGHNT and CDR2 is FRNRAP. The CDR3 loop spans 14 amino acids. V was pared by 8 bases and J by 3 bases, with 14 bases between. The CDR3 coding sequence is TGTGCTAGTAGAGGGGTATCCGACAATCAGCCCCAGCATTTT. Encoded protein: CASRGVSDNQPQHF.

The V call is TRBV5-1, the J call TRBJ2-4, with 8 positions matching TRBD1. The CDR3 totals 14 residues. Germline V gene data show CDR1 as SGHRS and CDR2 as YFSETQ. The V and J ends lost 1 base and 9 bases, in that order; junction bases with no gene match: 6. The CDR3 spells CASSLTGQASIQYF. In DNA form, the CDR3 reads TGCGCCAGCAGCTTGACGGGACAGGCTAGCATTCAGTACTTC.

The chain joins TRBV5-5 to TRBJ2-3; no firm D call. V was cut by 4 bases and J by 7 bases, with 19 bases left in between. CDR3 length: 15 amino acids. Germline CDR1 SGHKS, CDR2 YYEKEE (reference sequence). Here the CDR3 DNA reads TGTGCCAGCAGCCTGGGTTCAACCGACAAACATACGCAGTATTTT. Translation: CASSLGSTDKHTQYF.

This chain joins TRBV7-2 and TRBJ1-2; 12 bases align to TRBD1. CDR1 and CDR2 from the germline V gene are SGHTA and FQGNSA. This CDR3 has 19 amino acids. Unmatched junction bases numbered 12, after V lost 0 bases and J lost 4 bases. CDR3 sequence: CASSLAAGTGGAGIYGYTF. The DNA for the CDR3 is TGTGCCAGCAGCTTAGCAGCGGGGACAGGGGGCGCCGGTATCTATGGCTACACCTTC. The variable domain in full, with the rest retrieved from reference TRBV7-2 and TRBJ1-2, is GAGVSQSPSNKVTEKGKDVELRCDPISGHTALYWYRQSLGQGLEFLIYFQGNSAPDKSGLPSDRFSAERTGGSVSTLTIQRTQQEDSAVYLCASSLAAGTGGAGIYGYTFGSGTRLTVV.

J is TRBJ2-5 and V is TRBV27; a weak D match, TRBD2 (5 bases). The CDR3 totals 13 residues. V was cut by 6 bases and J by 2 bases, with 10 bases left in between. Germline V gene data show CDR1 as MNHEY and CDR2 as SMNVEV (reference sequence). The CDR3 nucleotides are TGTGCCAGCAGCCGTCGGGAACAAGAGACCCAGTACTTC. Translation gives CASSRREQETQYF.

V is TRBV19 and J is TRBJ1-5; D gene ambiguous. CDR1 LNHDA and CDR2 SQIVND come from the germline V gene (reference sequence). Trimming left V 4 bases short and J 1 base short, with 5 bases between. This CDR3 region has 13 residues. As DNA, the CDR3 is TGTGCCAGTAGTACCATAAGCAATCAGCCCCAGCATTTT. Translation gives CASSTISNQPQHF.

V usage is TRBV6-5 and J usage is TRBJ1-5, with a weak D call TRBD1 (5 bases). Trimming took off 4 bases at V and 4 bases at J, with 8 bases between the two ends. There are 13 residues in the CDR3. Germline CDR1 and CDR2: MNHEY and SVGAGI. This CDR3 is CASSWGGNQPQHF. The CDR3 bases are TGTGCCAGCAGTTGGGGGGGAAATCAGCCCCAGCATTTT.

Comment on this clone: Its ends do not fully match the called genes, so a read error is possible. J is TRBJ2-3 and V is TRBV14; no firm D call. The CDR3 covers 11 residues. The V gene's germline CDR1 is SGHDN and CDR2 FVKESK. DNA for the CDR3: TGTGCCAGCAGCCAAAAGTTTGAGACGGGCTTT. The encoded protein is CASSQKFETGF.

The V and J genes are TRBV7-8 and TRBJ2-7; unclear D gene. The CDR3 is made up of 16 amino acids. V was trimmed by 5 bases and J by 3 bases, leaving 20 bases between them. The V gene's germline CDR1 is SGHVS and CDR2 FQNEAQ. The CDR3 reads CASSLSHRGRNYEQYF. Here the CDR3 DNA reads TGTGCCAGCAGCCTTTCACACCGAGGCCGCAACTACGAGCAGTACTTC.

The chain employs TRBV9 and TRBJ2-5; 8 bases are a match to TRBD2. V lost 4 bases to trimming and J lost 4 bases; unmatched junction nucleotides: 6. The length of the CDR3 is 14 residues. Looked up from germline, CDR1 is SGDLS and CDR2 is YYNGEE. The CDR3 DNA is TGTGCCAGCAGCACCCCCCGGGGGGGAGAGACCCAGTACTTC. Translated: CASSTPRGGETQYF.

The chain uses TRBV9 and TRBJ1-1, with no clear D. The V end was cut by 0 bases, the J end by 7 bases, with 10 bases between. Germline values: CDR1 SGDLS, CDR2 YYNGEE. The CDR3 length is 13 residues. The CDR3 DNA reads as TGTGCCAGCAGCGTAGATTCGACGCATGAAGCTTTCTTT. It is translated as CASSVDSTHEAFF. The whole variable domain, filled in from reference TRBV9 and TRBJ1-1, reads DSGVTQTPKHLITATGQRVTLRCSPRSGDLSVYWYQQSLDQGLQFLIQYYNGEERAKGNILERFSAQQFPDLHSELNLSSLELGDSALYFCASSVDSTHEAFFGQGTRLTVV.

J is TRBJ2-5 and V is TRBV18, with D perhaps TRBD1 (5 bases). CDR1 and CDR2 (germline): KGHSH, LQKENI. V lost 5 bases, J lost 4 bases, and 11 bases lay in between. This CDR3 is built from 13 residues. This chain's CDR3 is CASSSDTGETQYF. The CDR3 DNA is TGTGCCAGCTCATCGGACACAGGAGAGACCCAGTACTTC.

The CDR3 bases are TGTGCCAGCAGTAACCGGGACAGGGATGAGCAGTTCTTC. It codes for CASSNRDRDEQFF. The rearrangement links TRBV6-1 to TRBJ2-1; TRBD1 agrees at 9 bases. Germline assignment: CDR1 MNHNS and CDR2 SASEGT. This CDR3 is 13 amino acids long. V gave up 5 bases and J gave up 8 bases; unmatched junction bases: 4.

This clone appeared a few times. This chain uses TRBV7-2 with TRBJ1-5; no definite D call. V shed 5 bases and J shed 3 bases, with 11 bases lying between them. The germline V gene has CDR1 SGHTA and CDR2 FQGNSA. This CDR3 region has 14 residues. CDR3 nucleotide sequence: TGTGCCAGCAGCCAGGTAGCCAACAATCAGCCCCAGCATTTT. It translates to CASSQVANNQPQHF.

V usage is TRBV6-5 and J usage is TRBJ1-1, with TRBD1 identical over 7 bases. CDR3 size: 12 residues. V lost 6 bases, J lost 8 bases, and 6 bases stayed unmatched. Per the germline V gene, CDR1 is MNHEY and CDR2 is SVGAGI. CDR3 sequence: CASRDRVLEAFF. Written as DNA, the CDR3 is TGTGCCAGCAGAGACAGGGTCCTCGAAGCTTTCTTT.

The J gene is TRBJ1-5, the V gene TRBV5-5, with D perhaps TRBD1 (5 bases). V dropped 3 bases and J dropped 8 bases, with 15 bases sitting between them. CDR1 is SGHKS, CDR2 YYEKEE, per germline (reference sequence). CDR3 length: 14 amino acids. This CDR3 reads CASSSTARGEPQHF. CDR3 DNA sequence: TGTGCCAGCAGCTCTACCGCGCGGGGGGAGCCCCAGCATTTT. The full variable domain, rest sourced from reference TRBV5-5 and TRBJ1-5, is DAGVTQSPTHLIKTRGQQVTLRCSPISGHKSVSWYQQVLGQGPQFIFQYYEKEERGRGNFPDRFSARQFPNYSSELNVNALLLGDSALYLCASSSTARGEPQHFGDGTRLSIL.

Only one count was recorded for this clone. In nucleotides, the CDR3 is TGCGCCAGCAGCTTGAACAGCGGCACAGATACGCAGTATTTT. The encoded protein is CASSLNSGTDTQYF. This rearrangement joins TRBV5-1 to TRBJ2-3, with D uncertain. Trimming stripped 1 base from V and 1 base from J, with 7 bases between. Germline CDR1 is SGHRS and CDR2 is YFSETQ. The CDR3 is made up of 14 amino acids.

The CDR3 sequence: CASSYSRQGSQPQHF. The CDR3, as DNA: TGTGCCAGCAGTTACTCGAGACAGGGTAGTCAGCCCCAGCATTTT. The chain carries TRBV6-5 and TRBJ1-5, with 7 nucleotides matching TRBD1. Germline lookup yields CDR1 MNHEY and CDR2 SVGAGI. There are 15 residues in the CDR3. The J segment lost 6 bases and the V segment lost 0 bases, leaving 5 bases of the junction unmatched.

The chain couples TRBV5-1 to TRBJ2-7; possibly TRBD1 for D (5 bases). This CDR3 has 12 residues. In germline, CDR1 is SGHRS, CDR2 YFSETQ. V dropped 0 bases and J dropped 7 bases, with 8 bases sitting between them. CDR3 sequence (DNA): TGCGCCAGCAGCTTGGAAGGGGCGGAGCAGTACTTC. This sequence encodes CASSLEGAEQYF.

V is TRBV21-1 and J is TRBJ2-1; the table's D call, TRBD1, was not checked against the DNA. TRBV21-1 is designated a pseudogene. The CDR3 has 18 amino acids. The CDR3 DNA sequence: TGTGCCAGCTCACGACAGGGGGCGCTTATTTTCACCTACAATGAGCAGTTCTTC. Protein: CASSRQGALIFTYNEQFF.

The chain links TRBV7-3 to TRBJ2-1; D ambiguous. CDR3 length: 13 residues. Germline CDR1 reads SGHTA; CDR2 reads FQGTGA. Deletions cut 5 bases from V and 0 bases from J, with 5 bases between. The CDR3 is CASSESSYNEQFF. CDR3 nucleotides: TGTGCCAGCAGCGAAAGCTCCTACAATGAGCAGTTCTTC. The full variable domain, in which reference TRBV7-3 and TRBJ2-1 provide the parts outside the CDR3, is GAGVSQTPSNKVTEKGKYVELRCDPISGHTALYWYRQSLGQGPEFLIYFQGTGAADDSGLPNDRFFAVRPEGSVSTLKIQRTERGDSAVYLCASSESSYNEQFFGPGTRLTVL.

The chain is built from TRBV27 and TRBJ2-7; 10 positions agree with TRBD1. Trimming at V came to 6 bases and at J to 2 bases, leaving 4 bases not matched to a gene. This CDR3 region has 14 residues. Germline CDR1 reads MNHEY; CDR2 reads SMNVEV (reference sequence). The CDR3 nucleotides read TGTGCCAGCAGGTCCGGGACAGGGGCCTACGAGCAGTACTTC. Encoded protein: CASRSGTGAYEQYF.

This chain joins TRBV15 and TRBJ1-2; D is unclear. The V gene lost 4 bases and the J gene lost 2 bases, with 11 bases spanning the gap. Germline loops: CDR1 LNHNV, CDR2 YYDKDF (reference sequence). The CDR3 is 14 residues long. The CDR3 nucleotides are TGTGCCACCAGCACGGGTGTTTCCAACTATGGCTACACCTTC. This encodes CATSTGVSNYGYTF.

CDR3 sequence: CASSLQGATTGELFF. For the CDR3, the DNA is TGTGCCAGCAGCTTGCAGGGGGCGACCACCGGGGAGCTGTTTTTT. V usage is TRBV5-5 and J usage is TRBJ2-2, with 8 bases lining up with TRBD1. V lost 1 base to trimming and J lost 4 bases; unmatched junction nucleotides: 3. The CDR3 totals 15 residues. The germline gives CDR1 SGHKS, CDR2 YYEKEE (reference sequence).

This rearrangement joins TRBV29-1 to TRBJ1-1; D not resolved. This CDR3 is 12 amino acids long. The germline CDR1 and CDR2 sequences are SQVTM and ANQGSEA. Trimming cost V 3 bases and J 3 bases, with 8 bases left between them. The DNA of the CDR3 is TGCAGCGTTGAGTGGGGAGACACTGAAGCTTTCTTT. Translated, it gives CSVEWGDTEAFF.

The chain has TRBV5-1 and TRBJ2-2; 8 bases fit TRBD1. The CDR3 consists of 15 residues. Germline CDR1 SGHRS, CDR2 YFSETQ. V shed 3 bases, J shed 1 base, and the junction held 2 bases outside the gene matches. The CDR3 nucleotides read TGCGCCAGCAGCTCCGGGACAGGGAACACCGGGGAGCTGTTTTTT. Its translation is CASSSGTGNTGELFF.

V usage is TRBV19 and J usage is TRBJ2-3; perhaps D is TRBD1 or TRBD2 (5 bases each). The CDR3 has 16 residues. CDR1 and CDR2 from the germline V gene are LNHDA and SQIVND (reference sequence). V lost 2 bases and J 0 bases, leaving 12 bases between the germline ends. CDR3 region: CASSILPGASTDTQYF. DNA of the CDR3: TGTGCCAGTAGTATATTGCCCGGGGCTAGCACAGATACGCAGTATTTT.

CDR3 DNA: TGTGCCAGCGGTGGACAGGGGGCAGGAACTAATGAAAAACTGTTTTTT. Its translation: CASGGQGAGTNEKLFF. The chain joins TRBV5-4 to TRBJ1-4; 11 nucleotides align to TRBD1. Germline-derived CDR1 and CDR2 are SGHNT and YYREEE (reference sequence). Unmatched junction bases numbered 6, after V lost 7 bases and J lost 1 base. The CDR3 is 16 residues long. Using reference TRBV5-4 and TRBJ1-4 for the parts outside the CDR3, the full variable domain is ETGVTQSPTHLIKTRGQQVTLRCSSQSGHNTVSWYQQALGQGPQFIFQYYREEENGRGNFPPRFSGLQFPNYSSELNVNALELDDSALYLCASGGQGAGTNEKLFFGSGTQLSVL.

The J gene is TRBJ2-5, the V gene TRBV28, with D perhaps TRBD2 (6 bases). V dropped 6 bases and J dropped 1 base, with 15 bases sitting between them. The CDR3 covers 15 residues. Germline V gene sequence: CDR1 MDHEN, CDR2 SYDVKM. CDR3 in amino acids: CASSPGLGGQETQYF. The CDR3 region has the DNA TGTGCCAGCAGCCCGGGACTGGGAGGCCAAGAGACCCAGTACTTC.

The chain links TRBV6-1 to TRBJ2-5; weak D call: TRBD1 (6 bases). Germline CDR1 reads MNHNS; CDR2 reads SASEGT. V lost 6 bases and J 4 bases, leaving 15 bases between the germline ends. The CDR3 covers 14 residues. CDR3 sequence: CASSRLTGGETQYF. Here the CDR3 DNA reads TGTGCCAGCAGCCGCCTGACAGGAGGAGAGACCCAGTACTTC.